A selection of T cell receptor beta chains follows, all from one sample in a study of cytomegalovirus exposure and HLA in healthy donors. Sequenced by immunoSEQ multiplex PCR; TCRdb stores in-frame clones only, minus some. In the table there are fewer than 200,000 clones, about 77% of which are singletons. The sequencing sample was made of PBMCs. Receptors were obtained from a male donor in good health and CMV-seropositive. CDR3s include the opening cysteine and the closing phenylalanine or tryptophan. A D gene is named only where the DNA matches it firmly. Only part of the rows carry a size: once, few, many, or a class if the clone is expanded.

>-|TRBV6-4|-|TRBJ1-2
CASSDDSPYGYTF
TGTGCCAGCAGTGACGACAGCCCATATGGCTACACCTTC
>few|TRBV27|TRBD1|TRBJ1-2
CASSSYRGPYGYTF
TGTGCCAGCAGTTCCTACAGGGGGCCCTATGGCTACACCTTC
>-|TRBV6-6|-|TRBJ1-1
CASSYSGGEAEAFF
TGTGCCAGCAGTTACTCAGGCGGGGAGGCTGAAGCTTTCTTT
>-|TRBV7-8|-|TRBJ2-7
CASSLKTNEQYF
TGTGCCAGCAGCTTAAAGACAAACGAGCAGTACTTC
>few|TRBV5-5|-|TRBJ2-6
CASSSPGANVLTF
TGTGCCAGCAGTTCTCCTGGGGCCAACGTCCTGACTTTC
>few|TRBV6-5|-|TRBJ1-6
CASSYGRTGKGSPLHF
TGTGCCAGCAGTTACGGTAGGACGGGAAAAGGGTCACCCCTCCACTTT
>-|TRBV7-9|-|TRBJ1-1
CASSPQRTWRDTEAFF
TGTGCCAGCAGCCCCCAAAGAACGTGGAGGGACACTGAAGCTTTCTTT
>few|TRBV7-2|TRBD1|TRBJ1-1
CASSFGQGIGEAFF
TGTGCCAGCAGCTTTGGACAGGGGATCGGTGAAGCTTTCTTT
>-|TRBV5-1|-|TRBJ1-5
CASSLSGDFGQPQHF
TGCGCCAGCAGCTTGAGCGGTGATTTTGGTCAGCCCCAGCATTTT
>-|TRBV5-6|-|TRBJ1-5
CASSLGTGSNQPQHF
TGTGCCAGCAGCTTGGGAACGGGTAGCAATCAGCCCCAGCATTTT
>-|TRBV7-9|-|TRBJ1-6
CASSQGGDNSPLHF
TGTGCCAGCAGCCAAGGGGGGGATAATTCACCCCTCCACTTT
>-|TRBV19|-|TRBJ2-2
CASSISTGANTGELFF
TGTGCCAGTAGTATTTCGACGGGTGCGAACACCGGGGAGCTGTTTTTT
>-|TRBV19|-|TRBJ2-7
CASSIAVGGGTYEQYF
TGTGCCAGTAGTATTGCGGTTGGAGGAGGGACCTACGAGCAGTACTTC
>-|TRBV27|TRBD1|TRBJ2-7
CASSWGTGTYEQYF
TGTGCCAGCAGTTGGGGGACAGGGACCTACGAGCAGTACTTC
>-|TRBV19|-|TRBJ1-6
CASRTTEGSPLHF
TGTGCCAGTAGAACGACGGAGGGGTCACCCCTCCACTTT
>-|TRBV18|TRBD1|TRBJ1-2
CASSPPEGATGGYTF
TGTGCCAGCTCACCACCGGAGGGGGCTACTGGGGGCTACACCTTC
>-|TRBV30|-|TRBJ2-7
CAWSGLIEGTTYEQYF
TGTGCCTGGAGTGGGCTAATTGAGGGGACAACCTACGAGCAGTACTTC
>-|TRBV11-3|TRBD1|TRBJ2-1
CASSSGQVLNEQFF
TGTGCCAGCAGCTCGGGACAGGTACTGAATGAGCAGTTCTTC
>-|TRBV5-6|-|TRBJ1-2
CASSFYREIGGYTF
TGTGCCAGCAGCTTCTACAGGGAAATAGGTGGCTACACCTTC
>-|TRBV7-2|TRBD1|TRBJ1-6
CASSLVPGQVNSPLHF
TGTGCCAGCAGCTTAGTCCCGGGACAGGTGAATTCACCCCTCCACTTT
>-|TRBV4-3|TRBD2|TRBJ2-3
CASSQIAGATGNTQYF
TGCGCCAGCAGCCAAATAGCGGGGGCGACAGGGAATACGCAGTATTTT
>-|TRBV10-3|-|TRBJ1-2
CAIILRGMDYGYTF
TGTGCCATCATACTTCGGGGGATGGACTATGGCTACACCTTC
>-|TRBV4-3|-|TRBJ1-2
CASSQDFGDGGYTF
TGCGCCAGCAGCCAAGATTTCGGGGATGGTGGCTACACCTTC
>-|TRBV9|TRBD1|TRBJ2-1
CASSARQGRRPYNEQFF
TGTGCCAGCAGCGCCCGACAGGGAAGGAGGCCCTACAATGAGCAGTTCTTC
>-|TRBV27|TRBD1|TRBJ2-7
CASSPTSLGTGAPYEQYF
TGTGCCAGCAGTCCTACCAGCCTCGGGACAGGGGCCCCCTACGAGCAGTACTTC
>-|TRBV25-1|-|TRBJ1-1
CASSEARTDSNTEAFF
TGTGCCAGCAGTGAAGCCCGAACAGATTCAAACACTGAAGCTTTCTTT
>few|TRBV18|-|TRBJ1-6
CASSSSEGPLHF
TGTGCCAGCTCGTCCTCGGAGGGACCCCTCCACTTT
>-|TRBV2|TRBD1|TRBJ1-5
CASRGGQGRYQPQHF
TGTGCCAGCAGGGGGGGACAGGGCAGATATCAGCCCCAGCATTTT
>-|TRBV30|-|TRBJ2-6
CAWSLPGSGANVLTF
TGTGCCTGGAGTCTGCCAGGGTCTGGGGCCAACGTCCTGACTTTC
>-|TRBV4-1|-|TRBJ1-4
CASSQDPRTRATNEKLFF
TGCGCCAGCAGCCAAGATCCAAGGACGCGGGCAACTAATGAAAAACTGTTTTTT
>-|TRBV7-6|-|TRBJ2-1
CASSLPESRGTSSYNEQFF
TGTGCCAGCAGCTTACCCGAGTCGCGGGGGACATCCTCCTACAATGAGCAGTTCTTC
>-|TRBV7-2|TRBD2|TRBJ2-3
CASSWGLAGASSTDTQYF
TGTGCCAGCAGCTGGGGACTAGCGGGGGCATCTAGCACAGATACGCAGTATTTT
>-|TRBV18|-|TRBJ1-3
CASSQLGDGGSGNTIYF
TGTGCCAGCTCACAACTCGGGGACGGGGGCTCTGGAAACACCATATATTTT
>-|TRBV10-2|TRBD1|TRBJ1-2
CASKGQGAVGYTF
TGCGCCAGCAAGGGACAGGGGGCTGTGGGCTACACCTTC